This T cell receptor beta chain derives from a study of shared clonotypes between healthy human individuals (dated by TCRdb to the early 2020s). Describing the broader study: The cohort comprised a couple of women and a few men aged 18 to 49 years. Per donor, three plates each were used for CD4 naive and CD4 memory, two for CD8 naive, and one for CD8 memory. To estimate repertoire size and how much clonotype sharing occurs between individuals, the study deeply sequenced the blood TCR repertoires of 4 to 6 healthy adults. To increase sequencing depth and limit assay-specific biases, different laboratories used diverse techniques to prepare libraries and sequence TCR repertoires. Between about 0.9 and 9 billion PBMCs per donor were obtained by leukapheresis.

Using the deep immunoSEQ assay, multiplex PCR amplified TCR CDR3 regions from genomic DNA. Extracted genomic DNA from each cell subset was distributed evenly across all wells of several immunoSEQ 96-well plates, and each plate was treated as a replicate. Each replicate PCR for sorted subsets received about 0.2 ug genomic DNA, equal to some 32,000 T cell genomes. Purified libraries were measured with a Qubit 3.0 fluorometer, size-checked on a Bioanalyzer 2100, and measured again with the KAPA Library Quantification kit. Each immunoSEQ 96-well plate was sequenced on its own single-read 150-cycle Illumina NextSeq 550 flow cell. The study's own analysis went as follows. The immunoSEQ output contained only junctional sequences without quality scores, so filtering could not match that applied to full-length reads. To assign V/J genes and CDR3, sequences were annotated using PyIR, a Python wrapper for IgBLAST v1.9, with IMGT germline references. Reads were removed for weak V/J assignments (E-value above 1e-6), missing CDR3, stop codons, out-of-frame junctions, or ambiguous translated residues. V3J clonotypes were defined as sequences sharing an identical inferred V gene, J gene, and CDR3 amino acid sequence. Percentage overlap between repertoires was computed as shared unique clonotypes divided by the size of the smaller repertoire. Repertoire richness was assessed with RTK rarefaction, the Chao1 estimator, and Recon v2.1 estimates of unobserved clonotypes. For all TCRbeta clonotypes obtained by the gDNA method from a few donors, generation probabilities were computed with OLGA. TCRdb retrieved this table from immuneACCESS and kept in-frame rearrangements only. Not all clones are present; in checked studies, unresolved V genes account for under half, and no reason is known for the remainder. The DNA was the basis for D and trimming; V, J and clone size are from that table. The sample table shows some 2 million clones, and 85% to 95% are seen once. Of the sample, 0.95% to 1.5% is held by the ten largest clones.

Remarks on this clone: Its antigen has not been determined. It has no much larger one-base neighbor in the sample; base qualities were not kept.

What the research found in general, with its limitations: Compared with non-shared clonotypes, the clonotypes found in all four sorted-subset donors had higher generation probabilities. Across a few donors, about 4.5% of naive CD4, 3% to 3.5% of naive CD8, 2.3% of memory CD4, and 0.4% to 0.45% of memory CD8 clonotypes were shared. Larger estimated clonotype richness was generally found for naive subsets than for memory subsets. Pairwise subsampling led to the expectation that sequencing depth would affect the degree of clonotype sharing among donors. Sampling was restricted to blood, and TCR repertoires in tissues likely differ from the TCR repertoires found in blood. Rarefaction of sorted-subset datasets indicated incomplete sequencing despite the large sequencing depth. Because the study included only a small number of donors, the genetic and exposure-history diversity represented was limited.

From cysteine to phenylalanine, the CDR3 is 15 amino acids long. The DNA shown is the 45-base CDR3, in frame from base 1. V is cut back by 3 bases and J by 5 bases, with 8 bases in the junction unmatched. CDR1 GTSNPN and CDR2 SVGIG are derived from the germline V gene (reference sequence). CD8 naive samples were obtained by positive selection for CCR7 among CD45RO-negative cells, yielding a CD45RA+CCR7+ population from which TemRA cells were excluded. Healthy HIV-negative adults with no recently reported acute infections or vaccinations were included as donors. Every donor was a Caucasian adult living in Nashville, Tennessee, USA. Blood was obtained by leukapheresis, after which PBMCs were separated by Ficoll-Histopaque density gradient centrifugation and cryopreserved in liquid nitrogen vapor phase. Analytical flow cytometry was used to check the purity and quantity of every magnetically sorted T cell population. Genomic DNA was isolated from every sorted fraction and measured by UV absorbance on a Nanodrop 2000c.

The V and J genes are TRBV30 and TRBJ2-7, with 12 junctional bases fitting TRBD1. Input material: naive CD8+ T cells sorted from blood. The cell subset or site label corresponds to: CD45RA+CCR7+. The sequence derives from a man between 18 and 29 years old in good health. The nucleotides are TGTGCCTGGAGCCCCGGGACAGGGGGCCCCAACGAGCAGTACTTC. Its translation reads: CAWSPGTGGPNEQYF.